This TCR beta chain is drawn from a study of blood T cell repertoires in COVID-19. Profiled with immunoSEQ multiplex PCR; TCRdb holds only in-frame clones, not every one. The sample records over 150,000 clones, approximately 85% being singletons. The sequence was collected from a man older than 75 with COVID-19, enrolled during active disease. The sequencing input was peripheral blood.

For the CDR3, the DNA is TGCGCCAGCAGCTCGAGTTCGGATACGCAGTATTTT. Its protein is CASSSSSDTQYF. V gene TRBV5-1 combines with J gene TRBJ2-3; D uncertain. The V and J ends lost 3 bases and 6 bases respectively, with 8 bases between them. The CDR3 is 12 amino acids. Germline values: CDR1 SGHRS, CDR2 YFSETQ.